The present T cell receptor beta chain was sequenced within a study of cytomegalovirus exposure and HLA in healthy donors. The CDR3 is 11 residues long. Trimming left V 11 bases short and J 5 bases short, with 9 bases between. The germline CDR1 and CDR2 sequences are SNHLY and FYNNEI. The PCR was carried out with 60 Vbeta primers and 13 Jbeta primers. Here immunoSEQ multiplex PCR was the method, and the copy in TCRdb shows in-frame clones only, minus some. The sample holds just over 150,000 clones. Findings and limits, study-wide: In a later analysis, parvovirus B19, influenza, CMV and Epstein-Barr virus appeared linked to several top co-occurrence clusters.

Remarks on this clone: The antigen remains undetermined.

The gene calls are TRBV2 and TRBJ2-2; a weak D match, TRBD1 (6 bases). Sequenced sample: PBMCs. The receptor comes from a woman in her sixties or seventies in good health and CMV-seronegative. As DNA, the CDR3 is TGTGCCTCTGGACAGACCGGGGAGCTGTTTTTT. As protein: CASGQTGELFF.